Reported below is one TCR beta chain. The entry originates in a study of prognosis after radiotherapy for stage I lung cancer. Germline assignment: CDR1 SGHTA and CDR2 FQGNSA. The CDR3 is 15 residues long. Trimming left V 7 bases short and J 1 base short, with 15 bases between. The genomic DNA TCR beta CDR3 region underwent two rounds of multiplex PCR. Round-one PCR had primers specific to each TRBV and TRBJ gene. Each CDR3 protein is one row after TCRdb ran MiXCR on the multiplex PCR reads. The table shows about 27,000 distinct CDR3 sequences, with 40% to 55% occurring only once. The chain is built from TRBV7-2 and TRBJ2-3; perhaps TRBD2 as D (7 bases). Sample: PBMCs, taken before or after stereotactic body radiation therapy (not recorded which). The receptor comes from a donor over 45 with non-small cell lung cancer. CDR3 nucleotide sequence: TGTGCCAGCACCGACCCCGGGGGGCGCACAGATACGCAGTATTTT. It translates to CASTDPGGRTDTQYF.